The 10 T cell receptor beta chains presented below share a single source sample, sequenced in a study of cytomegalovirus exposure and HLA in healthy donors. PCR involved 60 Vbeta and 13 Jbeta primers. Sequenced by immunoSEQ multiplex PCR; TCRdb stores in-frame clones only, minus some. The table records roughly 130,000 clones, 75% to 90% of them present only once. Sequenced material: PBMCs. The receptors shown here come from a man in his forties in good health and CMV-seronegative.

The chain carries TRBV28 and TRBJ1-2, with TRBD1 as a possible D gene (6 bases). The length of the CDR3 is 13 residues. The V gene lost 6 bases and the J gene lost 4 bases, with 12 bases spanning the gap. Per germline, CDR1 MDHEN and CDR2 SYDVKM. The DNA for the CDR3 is TGTGCCAGCAGCCCAGGGGCGGGCTATGGCTACACCTTC. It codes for CASSPGAGYGYTF.

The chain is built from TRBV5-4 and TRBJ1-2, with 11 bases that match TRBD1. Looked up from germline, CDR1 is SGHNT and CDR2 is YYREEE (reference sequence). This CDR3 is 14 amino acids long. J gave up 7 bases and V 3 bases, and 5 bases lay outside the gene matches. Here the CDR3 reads CASSWGQGVGGYTF. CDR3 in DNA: TGTGCCAGCAGCTGGGGACAGGGGGTCGGTGGCTACACCTTC.

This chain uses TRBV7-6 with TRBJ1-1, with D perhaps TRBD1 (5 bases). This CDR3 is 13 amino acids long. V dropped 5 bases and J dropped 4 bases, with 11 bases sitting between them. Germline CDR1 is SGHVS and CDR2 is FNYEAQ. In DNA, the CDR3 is TGTGCCAGCAGCACCAGGGAGGGCACTGAAGCTTTCTTT. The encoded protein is CASSTREGTEAFF.

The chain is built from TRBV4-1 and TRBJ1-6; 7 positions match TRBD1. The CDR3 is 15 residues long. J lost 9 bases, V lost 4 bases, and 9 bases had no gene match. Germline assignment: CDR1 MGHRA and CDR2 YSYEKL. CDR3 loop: CASSPPGQMGSPLHF. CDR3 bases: TGCGCCAGCAGCCCCCCGGGACAGATGGGTTCACCCCTCCACTTT.

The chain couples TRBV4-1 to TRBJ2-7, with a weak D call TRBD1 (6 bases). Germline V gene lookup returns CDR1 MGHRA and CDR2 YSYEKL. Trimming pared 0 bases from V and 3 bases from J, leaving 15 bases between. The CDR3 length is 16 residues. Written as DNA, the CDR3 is TGCGCCAGCAGCCAAGAGGGACAATCACCCCTCTACGAGCAGTACTTC. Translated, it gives CASSQEGQSPLYEQYF.

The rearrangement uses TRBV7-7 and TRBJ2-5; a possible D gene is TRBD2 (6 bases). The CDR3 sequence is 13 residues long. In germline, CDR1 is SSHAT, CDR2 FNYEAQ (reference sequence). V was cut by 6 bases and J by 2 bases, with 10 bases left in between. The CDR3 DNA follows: TGTGCCAGCAGTCAGGGAGGTCAAGAGACCCAGTACTTC. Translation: CASSQGGQETQYF. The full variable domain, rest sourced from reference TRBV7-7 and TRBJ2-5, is GAGVSQSPRYKVTKRGQDVTLRCDPISSHATLYWYQQALGQGPEFLTYFNYEAQPDKSGLPSDRFSAERPEGSISTLTIQRTEQRDSAMYRCASSQGGQETQYFGPGTRLLVL.

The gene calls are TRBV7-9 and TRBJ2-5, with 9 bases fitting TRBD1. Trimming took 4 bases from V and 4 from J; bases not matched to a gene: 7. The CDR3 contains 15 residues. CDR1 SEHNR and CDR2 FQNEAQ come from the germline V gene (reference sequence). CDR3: CASSSLGTGLETQYF. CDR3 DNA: TGTGCCAGCAGCTCCTTAGGGACAGGGTTAGAGACCCAGTACTTC.

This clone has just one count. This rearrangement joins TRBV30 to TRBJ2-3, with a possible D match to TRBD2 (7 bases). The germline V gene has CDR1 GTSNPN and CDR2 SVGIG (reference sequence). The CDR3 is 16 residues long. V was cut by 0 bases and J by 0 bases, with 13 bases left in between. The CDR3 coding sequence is TGTGCCTGGAGTGTAGGCGGGGGCACTAGCACAGATACGCAGTATTTT. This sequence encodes CAWSVGGGTSTDTQYF.

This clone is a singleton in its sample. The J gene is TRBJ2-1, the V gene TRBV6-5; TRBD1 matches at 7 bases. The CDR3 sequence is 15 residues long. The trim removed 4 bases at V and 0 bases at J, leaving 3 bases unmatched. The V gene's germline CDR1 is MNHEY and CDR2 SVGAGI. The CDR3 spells CASSWTGDSYNEQFF. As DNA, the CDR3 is TGTGCCAGCAGTTGGACAGGCGACTCCTACAATGAGCAGTTCTTC.

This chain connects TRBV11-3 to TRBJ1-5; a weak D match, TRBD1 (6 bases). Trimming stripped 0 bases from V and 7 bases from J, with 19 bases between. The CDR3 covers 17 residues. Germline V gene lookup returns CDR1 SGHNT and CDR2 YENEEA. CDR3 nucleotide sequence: TGTGCCAGCAGCTTAGAACCGTACAGGGTTCTAATACAGCCCCAGCATTTT. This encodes CASSLEPYRVLIQPQHF.